Sequencing of this T cell receptor (beta chain) was carried out in a study of human T cells and chemical hapten exposure (TCRdb year 2021). About the study as a whole: For sensitization, 2% DPC in acetone was applied to a roughly 2 cm by roughly 2 cm area of upper inner arm skin. Patients additionally received weekly therapeutic DPC doses to the scalp throughout the approximately 25-week study period. Patch testing was performed on the upper back with Finn chambers containing 0.01% DPC, and the patch tests were scored after 6 days according to International Contact Dermatitis Research Group standards. Most of the patients in the cohort were female, and the cohort covered alopecia areata with under or over 50% scalp involvement, alopecia totalis and alopecia universalis. Libraries were pooled for sequencing, and per-sample TCR yields varied mainly because of small differences in library volumes within the pool. This study followed changes in the peripheral blood TCR repertoire in vivo during primary and secondary sensitization of alopecia patients to the hapten diphenylcyclopropenone (DPC). Blood was sampled from patients pre-sensitization (week 0) and at 2, 6 and about 24 weeks after DPC sensitization. Blood for TCR sequencing was provided by twenty-nine alopecia patients at one to four time points (pre-sensitization, 2, 6 and 24 weeks).

The method behind the library was RACE. Sequencing used a NextSeq 500. During library preparation, unique molecular identifiers were attached to individual cDNA molecules so that TCRs could be counted quantitatively and reproducibly. Each blood RNA sample was used to sequence both TCR alpha and TCR beta chains. The source study handled its data this way. A median of about 87,000 TCRs per sample was observed, with a range of roughly 23,224 to 700,000. V, J and CDR3 annotation of the TCR reads was carried out using the Decombinator software suite. To make PS versus PT1 abundance plots, every sample was subsampled to the same number of TCRs (28,000). Expanded TCRs were defined as absent before sensitization and observed at least eight times at the 2-week time point. In TCRdb, the public reads were trimmed at Q25 with fastp and aligned with MiXCR, with productive beta chains retained. Entries that share a CDR3 protein sequence are merged under the most common genes and DNA. The V and J calls, along with clone size, are taken from TCRdb and not from the paper's own processing. Present in this sample are some 350,000 distinct CDR3 sequences, about 7% of which were seen just once. The top ten constitute approximately 8% of the sample.

The research as a whole found: Because every patient had alopecia, a presumed autoimmune disease, the patients' immune response might differ from that of healthy individuals. Patch test score correlated positively with the number of PT1 expanded TCRs, reaching significance at thresholds 8, 16 and 32 but not at 4. Significantly more large CDR3 similarity clusters were formed by expanded TCRs than by pre-sensitization or healthy control sets, consistent with antigen-driven responses. The number of TCRs above 1 in 1000 frequency did not change with DPC sensitization; there was no evidence of global repertoire structure alterations. After repeated subsampling, changes were observed in the strength of the expansion versus patch-test correlation and in the threshold at which the correlation became significant.

As to this clonotype: Its antigen is not yet known. No clone much larger than this one lies a single base away; base qualities are absent.

This specimen's time point label, interpreted: patch test 1, 2 weeks after DPC sensitization. The sample's treatment or condition, from its label and the paper: therapeutic diphenylcyclopropenone sensitization with weekly scalp DPC. Blood at each patch-test visit was drawn before the patch test was applied. Patients were eligible if aged 18 to 70, diagnosed with alopecia and judged suitable for DPC therapy, and pregnant patients were excluded. Total RNA was extracted from unfractionated whole blood that had been collected in Tempus Blood RNA tubes. The CDR3, from cysteine to phenylalanine, totals 14 residues. Only the CDR3 DNA stays, 42 bases, in frame from base 1. For this chain, trimming is 7 bases at the V end and 9 bases at the J end, and the number of junction bases without a gene match is 12. Per the germline V gene, SQVTM is the CDR1 and ANQGSEA is the CDR2.

The chain is assembled from TRBV29-1 and TRBJ2-3, with TRBD2 identical over 11 junction bases. Material: whole blood, obtained in connection with sensitization to the hapten diphenylcyclopropenone (DPC). This TCR came from a young woman with alopecia areata. Some clones in this sample may be carry-over from other donors' samples. The nucleotides are TGCAGCGCCTTACTAGCGGGGGCCCCTAAAACGCAGTATTTT. It is translated as CSALLAGAPKTQYF.